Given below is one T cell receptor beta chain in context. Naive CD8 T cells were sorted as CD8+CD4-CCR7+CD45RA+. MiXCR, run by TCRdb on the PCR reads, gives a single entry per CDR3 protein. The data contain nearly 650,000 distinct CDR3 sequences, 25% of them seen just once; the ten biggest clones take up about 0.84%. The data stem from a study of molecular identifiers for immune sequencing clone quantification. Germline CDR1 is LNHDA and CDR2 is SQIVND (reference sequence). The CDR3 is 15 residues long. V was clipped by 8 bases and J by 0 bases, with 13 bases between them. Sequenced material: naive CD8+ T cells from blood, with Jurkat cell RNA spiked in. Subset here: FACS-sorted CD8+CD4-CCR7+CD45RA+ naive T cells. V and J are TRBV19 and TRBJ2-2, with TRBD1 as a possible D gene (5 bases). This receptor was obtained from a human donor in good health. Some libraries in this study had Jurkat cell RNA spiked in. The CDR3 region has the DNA TGTGCCAGTTACAAGACAGTAGCGAACACCGGGGAGCTGTTTTTT. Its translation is CASYKTVANTGELFF.